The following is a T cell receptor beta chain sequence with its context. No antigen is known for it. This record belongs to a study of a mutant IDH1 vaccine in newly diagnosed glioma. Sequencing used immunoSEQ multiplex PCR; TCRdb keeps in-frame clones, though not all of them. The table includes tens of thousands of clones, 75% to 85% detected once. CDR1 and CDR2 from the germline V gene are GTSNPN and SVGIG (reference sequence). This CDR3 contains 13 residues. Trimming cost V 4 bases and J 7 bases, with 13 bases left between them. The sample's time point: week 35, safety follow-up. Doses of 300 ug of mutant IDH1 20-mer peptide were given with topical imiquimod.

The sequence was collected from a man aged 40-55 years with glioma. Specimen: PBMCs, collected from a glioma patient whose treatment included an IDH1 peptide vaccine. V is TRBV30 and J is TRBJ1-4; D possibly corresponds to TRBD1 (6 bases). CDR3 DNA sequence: TGTGCCTGGACCGACAGGCTCGGTGAAAAACTGTTTTTT. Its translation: CAWTDRLGEKLFF.